The sequence of this T cell receptor (beta chain) was determined in a study of beta chain features in type 1 diabetes. The study's findings and limits: Patients with Type 1 diabetes showed moderately but significantly shorter TCRB CDR3s in all four CD4+ subsets.

Investigators reverse transcribed all isolated RNA, so they sequenced expressed TCRB transcripts. Read counts averaged approximately 3.6 million for samples of naive, central memory and regulatory T cells. This table comes from immunoSEQ multiplex PCR, and its TCRdb copy is limited to in-frame clones, with some not included. The repertoire includes fewer than 550,000 clones, about an eighth of them detected once, and 0.045% to 0.06% sits in the top ten. This clone was counted between two and nine times. No antigen is known for it. The germline V gene encodes CDR1 MDHEN and CDR2 SYDVKM. The CDR3 consists of 14 residues. Trimming took 7 bases from V and 8 from J, leaving 18 bases between them.

The source is a woman younger than 35 in good health. Sequenced: naive CD4+ T cells from blood. The chain recombines TRBV28 with TRBJ2-1; D call uncertain. The DNA for the CDR3 is TGTGCCAGCACCACCTCAGACCGGAGCGATGAGCAGTTCTTC. Its translation is CASTTSDRSDEQFF.